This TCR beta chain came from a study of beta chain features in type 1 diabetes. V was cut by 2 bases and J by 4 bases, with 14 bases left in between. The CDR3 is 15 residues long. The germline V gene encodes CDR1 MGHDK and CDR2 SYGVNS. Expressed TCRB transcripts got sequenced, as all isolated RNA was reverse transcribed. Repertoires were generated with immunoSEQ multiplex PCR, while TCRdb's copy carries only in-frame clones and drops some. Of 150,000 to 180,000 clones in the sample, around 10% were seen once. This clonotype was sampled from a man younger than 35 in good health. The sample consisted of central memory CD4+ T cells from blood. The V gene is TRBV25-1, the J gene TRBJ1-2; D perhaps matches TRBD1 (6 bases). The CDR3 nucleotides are TGTGCCAGCAGTGAACCGGCAGGGGAGGTCTATGGCTACACCTTC. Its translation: CASSEPAGEVYGYTF.